This T cell receptor beta chain came from a study of cytomegalovirus exposure and HLA in healthy donors. Germline CDR1 SEHNR, CDR2 FQNEAQ (reference sequence). V lost 4 bases, J lost 0 bases, and 12 bases lay in between. This CDR3 spans 15 amino acids. A multiplex PCR was run with 60 Vbeta primers and 13 Jbeta primers. TCRdb keeps only in-frame clones here, not all; method: immunoSEQ multiplex PCR. The sample holds approximately 190,000 clones, over 75% seen once. The TCR was taken from a man between 45 and 60 years old in good health and CMV-seronegative. Input material: PBMCs. This sequence joins TRBV7-9 and TRBJ1-2, with a weak D call TRBD1 (5 bases). The CDR3, as DNA: TGTGCCAGCAGCTCCATCAGGGAGGCTAACTATGGCTACACCTTC. This encodes CASSSIREANYGYTF.